This TCR beta chain was recovered during a study of OX40 agonist ivuxolimab in advanced cancers. The method was immunoSEQ multiplex PCR; TCRdb's version includes in-frame clones alone and lacks a portion of them. This sample has roughly 58,000 clones; 87% occur once, and the top ten carry approximately 0.76%. Looked up from germline, CDR1 is SNHLY and CDR2 is FYNNEI. The CDR3 has 15 amino acids. Trimming took off 6 bases at V and 0 bases at J, with 12 bases between the two ends. Specimen: CD4+ or CD8+ T cells sorted from blood, collected in a trial of the OX40 agonist ivuxolimab. The source is an adult with an advanced solid tumor such as melanoma, head and neck, liver or kidney cancer. The chain joins TRBV2 to TRBJ2-1; D is unclear. The CDR3 bases are TGTGCCAGCAGGATGACCGAAAGCTCCTACAATGAGCAGTTCTTC. Translating gives CASRMTESSYNEQFF.